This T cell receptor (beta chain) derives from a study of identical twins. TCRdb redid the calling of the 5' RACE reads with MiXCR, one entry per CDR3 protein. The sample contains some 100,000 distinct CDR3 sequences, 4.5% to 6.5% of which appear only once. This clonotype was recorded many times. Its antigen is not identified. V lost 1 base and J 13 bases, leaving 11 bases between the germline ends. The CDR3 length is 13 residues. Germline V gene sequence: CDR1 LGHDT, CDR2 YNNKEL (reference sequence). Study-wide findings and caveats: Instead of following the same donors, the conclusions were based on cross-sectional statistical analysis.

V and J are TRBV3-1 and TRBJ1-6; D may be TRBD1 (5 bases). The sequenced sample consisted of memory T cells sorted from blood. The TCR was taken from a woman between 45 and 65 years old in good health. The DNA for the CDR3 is TGTGCCAGCAGCCAAGTTGGGGGGGGTCCCCTCCACTTT. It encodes CASSQVGGGPLHF.